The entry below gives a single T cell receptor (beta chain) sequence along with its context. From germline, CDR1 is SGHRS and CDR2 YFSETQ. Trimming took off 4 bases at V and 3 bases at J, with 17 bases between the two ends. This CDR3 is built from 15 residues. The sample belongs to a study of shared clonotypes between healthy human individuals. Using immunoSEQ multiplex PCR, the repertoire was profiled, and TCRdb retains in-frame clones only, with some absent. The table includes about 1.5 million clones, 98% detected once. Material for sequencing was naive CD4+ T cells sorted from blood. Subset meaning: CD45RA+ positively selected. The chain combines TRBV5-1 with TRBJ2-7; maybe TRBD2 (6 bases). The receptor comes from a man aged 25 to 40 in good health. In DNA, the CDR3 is TGCGCCAGCAGCAGATCCGGGACTTTTTACTACGAGCAGTACTTC. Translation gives CASSRSGTFYYEQYF.